This T cell receptor (beta chain) was sequenced for a study of T cell responses to AZD1222 COVID-19 vaccine. Study-level points and caveats: White British donors predominated, females outnumbered males, and clonal diversity was possibly underestimated. At baseline, just five to seven AZD1222 recipients tested seropositive.

In germline, CDR1 is MDHEN, CDR2 SYDVKM. The CDR3 length is 15 residues. V was pared by 1 base and J by 0 bases, with 7 bases between. Sequencing used immunoSEQ multiplex PCR; TCRdb keeps in-frame clones, though not all of them. This table has under 95,000 clones, about nine tenths appearing once. About this clone: Antigen: not known.

The receptor was isolated from an adult in good health. The sequencing used peripheral blood, collected on day 0 of AZD1222 vaccination. The chain couples TRBV28 to TRBJ2-1, with D tentatively TRBD1 or TRBD2 (6 bases each). The CDR3 is CASSLSGASYNEQFF. As DNA, the CDR3 is TGTGCCAGCAGTTTATCGGGGGCCTCCTACAATGAGCAGTTCTTC.